The source of this TCR beta chain is a study of blood T cell repertoires in COVID-19. For the study at large: The study drew acute and convalescent COVID-19 samples from the United States, Italy and Spain.

Germline trimming cut 8 bases from V and 4 bases from J; bases unmatched to any gene: 7. The CDR3 loop spans 13 amino acids. Germline values: CDR1 MNHEY, CDR2 SVGAGI. In the original workflow: How many nucleated cells were present was estimated from reference gene primer amplification. TCRdb keeps only in-frame clones here, not all; method: immunoSEQ multiplex PCR. V and J calls and clone size are copied from that table; D and trimming were computed from the DNA. The repertoire has more than 300,000 clones, 89% of them found once; the top ten carry 5% to 7%. This clone was picked up one time. Sequencing was carried out using peripheral blood. This clonotype was sampled from a man between 18 and 35 years old who had recovered from COVID-19. The chain joins TRBV6-5 to TRBJ1-2, with TRBD1 matching 7 bases. The CDR3 sequence: CASVTGVAYGYTF. The DNA for the CDR3 is TGTGCCAGCGTCACAGGGGTGGCCTATGGCTACACCTTC.